The subject of this entry is one T cell receptor (beta chain). Its antigen is undetermined. UMI-labeled 5' RACE yielded the TRB cDNA libraries. TCRdb re-called the 5' RACE reads; every CDR3 protein appears as one record, without DNA. The record lists fewer than 55,000 distinct CDR3 sequences, of which the ten most abundant hold more than 1.3%. Per germline, CDR1 SEHNR and CDR2 FQNEAQ (reference sequence). The CDR3 length is 17 residues. The data derive from a study of CXCR3-negative and CXCR3-positive naive CD8 T cells. General observations from the study: After cryopreservation, expression of CXCR3 was partially reduced, and most assays were run with fresh PBMCs. Memory CD8+ cells showed much lower diversity, while both naive subsets were comparably high.

The sample comprised naive CXCR3- CD8+ T cells from blood. Subset defined: CD45RO-CCR7+CD27+CD95- naive CD8+ T cells lacking CXCR3 (TNR3-). J is TRBJ1-5 and V is TRBV7-9; the D call from TCRdb, TRBD1, cannot be confirmed without DNA. This receptor was obtained from a human donor in good health. Some clones in this sample may be carry-over from other donors' samples. The CDR3 region is CASSLGKLGPGNQPQHF.